The 25 T cell receptor beta chains below come from one sample, sequenced in a study of naive CD8 T cells in extremely preterm neonates. The study, taken as a whole, reports: Compared with older groups, preterm CDR3s were shorter, with fewer N additions and less trimming.

Samples were taken at extremely preterm deliveries at roughly 23-28 weeks of gestation. These receptors have no identified antigens. The table came from immunoSEQ multiplex PCR; TCRdb's copy has only in-frame clones and leaves some out. The repertoire holds fewer than 25,000 clones, with 70% to 90% as singletons. The sample comprised naive CD8+ T cells from cord blood. Receptors were obtained from a boy who was born preterm.

The V gene is TRBV5-1, the J gene TRBJ2-5, with TRBD2 matching over 8 bases. The CDR3 loop spans 16 amino acids. Germline V CDR1 and CDR2: SGHRS, YFSETQ. Unmatched junction bases numbered 6, after V lost 1 base and J lost 1 base. CDR3 DNA sequence: TGCGCCAGCAGCTTGTGGGTAGCGGGGATCCAAGAGACCCAGTACTTC. Protein sequence: CASSLWVAGIQETQYF.

This clone was seen a handful of times. The chain recombines TRBV5-1 with TRBJ1-5; D is ambiguous. The CDR3 is 14 amino acids. Trimming left V 2 bases short and J 0 bases short, with 6 bases between. CDR1 and CDR2 (germline): SGHRS, YFSETQ. The CDR3 DNA reads as TGCGCCAGCAGCTTAGGGTATAGCAATCAGCCCCAGCATTTT. Translating it yields CASSLGYSNQPQHF.

Note on this clone: Other DNA sequences within the sample encode an identical CDR3. The chain employs TRBV5-1 and TRBJ2-2; 7 bases match TRBD1. V shed 2 bases, J shed 6 bases, and the junction held 1 base outside the gene matches. The germline V gene encodes CDR1 SGHRS and CDR2 YFSETQ. The CDR3 is 13 residues long. The CDR3 region is CASSFTGAGELFF. In DNA form, the CDR3 reads TGCGCCAGCAGCTTTACAGGGGCCGGGGAGCTGTTTTTT.

The chain carries TRBV7-3 and TRBJ1-2; TRBD1 agrees at 7 bases. CDR1 SGHTA and CDR2 FQGTGA come from the germline V gene. V was pared by 6 bases and J by 5 bases, with 6 bases of the junction left unmatched. This CDR3 has 13 residues. This CDR3 reads CASSHRGGYGYTF. As DNA, the CDR3 is TGTGCCAGCAGTCACAGGGGAGGGTATGGCTACACCTTC.

The chain carries TRBV9 and TRBJ2-3, with D tentatively TRBD2 (6 bases). The CDR3 loop spans 13 amino acids. CDR1 is SGDLS and CDR2 is YYNGEE in the germline V gene. Trimming pared 0 bases from V and 4 bases from J, leaving 6 bases between. The CDR3 region has the DNA TGTGCCAGCAGCGTAGGACTAGCAGATACGCAGTATTTT. Its protein is CASSVGLADTQYF.

The chain has TRBV6-5 and TRBJ2-7; D perhaps matches TRBD1 (5 bases). CDR1 is MNHEY, CDR2 SVGAGI, per germline. Trimming removed 6 bases from V and 3 bases from J, with 6 bases in between. The CDR3 runs to 11 residues. In DNA, the CDR3 is TGTGCCAGCAGGGACAACTACGAGCAGTACTTC. This gives the protein CASRDNYEQYF.

This chain connects TRBV5-6 to TRBJ1-2, with TRBD1 as a possible D gene (5 bases). V lost 0 bases and J 3 bases, leaving 21 bases between the germline ends. This CDR3 is built from 18 residues. The germline gives CDR1 SGHDT, CDR2 YYEEEE. CDR3 residues: CASSLADFVGQGDYGYTF. CDR3 in DNA: TGTGCCAGCAGCTTGGCGGATTTTGTTGGCCAGGGAGACTATGGCTACACCTTC.

This clone was recorded a few times. The rearrangement links TRBV4-1 to TRBJ1-1; D gene uncertain. V lost 0 bases and J lost 5, with 7 bases in between. From germline, CDR1 is MGHRA and CDR2 YSYEKL. This CDR3 is 13 amino acids long. CDR3 protein: CASSQEGSTEAFF. The CDR3 nucleotides are TGCGCCAGCAGCCAAGAGGGGAGTACTGAAGCTTTCTTT.

The chain links TRBV7-3 to TRBJ2-1, with 7 nucleotides matching TRBD2. Germline CDR1 reads SGHTA; CDR2 reads FQGTGA. V shed 2 bases, J shed 9 bases, and the junction held 16 bases outside the gene matches. This CDR3 has 17 residues. The CDR3, as DNA: TGTGCCAGCAGCTTATCGCGGACTAGTGGGTTCGGGGGTGAGCAGTTCTTC. This encodes CASSLSRTSGFGGEQFF.

This clone showed up just once. The same CDR3 arises from other DNA sequences in this sample as well. This sequence joins TRBV30 and TRBJ1-6, with 9 bases fitting TRBD1. V shed 0 bases, J shed 4 bases, and the junction held 1 base outside the gene matches. The CDR3 length is 15 residues. The germline V gene has CDR1 GTSNPN and CDR2 SVGIG (reference sequence). The CDR3: CAWSVGQGYNSPLHF. The CDR3 nucleotides read TGTGCCTGGAGTGTGGGACAGGGTTATAATTCACCCCTCCACTTT.

This chain joins TRBV29-1 and TRBJ2-2, with a weak D call TRBD1 (5 bases). Germline V gives CDR1 SQVTM, CDR2 ANQGSEA. This CDR3 contains 13 residues. The V end was cut by 6 bases, the J end by 0 bases, with 8 bases between. Written as DNA, the CDR3 is TGCAGCGTCCAAGGGGCGAACACCGGGGAGCTGTTTTTT. Residues: CSVQGANTGELFF.

CDR3 protein: CASSYSSGGYEQYF. For the CDR3, the DNA is TGTGCCAGCAGTTACTCTAGCGGGGGGTACGAGCAGTACTTC. The chain is built from TRBV6-5 and TRBJ2-7, with 10 bases matching TRBD2. This CDR3 comprises 14 residues. Trimming at V came to 0 bases and at J to 4 bases, leaving 0 bases not matched to a gene. Germline assignment: CDR1 MNHEY and CDR2 SVGAGI.

This clone has only one observation. This chain links TRBV6-1 with TRBJ2-1; TRBD2 matches 7 bases. The length of the CDR3 is 15 residues. Germline CDR1 and CDR2: MNHNS and SASEGT. Germline trimming cut 4 bases from V and 3 bases from J; bases unmatched to any gene: 6. CDR3 sequence (DNA): TGTGCCAGCAGTGGGGCGCGGGGGTTCTACAATGAGCAGTTCTTC. Amino acids: CASSGARGFYNEQFF.

V is TRBV4-1 and J is TRBJ2-7; TRBD2 matches 7 bases. V lost 6 bases, J lost 3 bases, and 11 bases stayed unmatched. This CDR3 has 15 residues. CDR1 and CDR2 (germline): MGHRA, YSYEKL. CDR3 in DNA: TGCGCCAGCAGTTCTGGACTAGTTAAGGGCTACGAGCAGTACTTC. It translates to CASSSGLVKGYEQYF.

The V and J genes are TRBV12-5 and TRBJ2-3; 10 bases align to TRBD2. CDR1 is LGHNT, CDR2 FRNRAP, per germline. The CDR3 has 16 amino acids. The ends lost 2 bases at V and 2 bases at J; junction bases unmatched: 4. The CDR3: CASGLTSGGATDTQYF. The CDR3 nucleotides are TGTGCTAGTGGTTTGACAAGCGGGGGGGCCACAGATACGCAGTATTTT.

The chain links TRBV10-3 to TRBJ2-2; TRBD2 matches 9 bases. The germline V gene has CDR1 ENHRY and CDR2 SYGVKD. This CDR3 region has 15 residues. The trim removed 3 bases at V and 1 base at J, leaving 0 bases unmatched. The CDR3 nucleotides are TGTGCCATCAGTGAAGCGGGGGGGAACACCGGGGAGCTGTTTTTT. It specifies CAISEAGGNTGELFF.

V is TRBV25-1 and J is TRBJ1-1; the D gene is possibly TRBD1 (5 bases). The CDR3 consists of 13 residues. V gave up 1 base and J gave up 3 bases, with 6 bases separating them. Germline CDR1 MGHDK, CDR2 SYGVNS. The CDR3 sequence is CASSEWGDTEAFF. The CDR3 nucleotides read TGTGCCAGCAGTGAATGGGGGGACACTGAAGCTTTCTTT.

This chain uses TRBV4-2 with TRBJ2-2; 9 bases are a match to TRBD2. Germline V gene data show CDR1 as LGHNA and CDR2 as YNFKEQ. V lost 4 bases to trimming and J lost 7 bases; unmatched junction nucleotides: 10. The CDR3 consists of 16 residues. The CDR3 protein is CASSPRYSGGYGELFF. The CDR3 region has the DNA TGTGCCAGCAGCCCTCGTTATAGCGGGGGATACGGGGAGCTGTTTTTT.

V usage is TRBV9 and J usage is TRBJ1-1; tentative D call: TRBD1 (5 bases). Germline loops: CDR1 SGDLS, CDR2 YYNGEE. V lost 0 bases and J lost 0, with 6 bases in between. CDR3 length: 14 amino acids. CDR3 in amino acids: CASSVDRMNTEAFF. The CDR3 nucleotides read TGTGCCAGCAGCGTAGACAGGATGAACACTGAAGCTTTCTTT. Variable domain in full (rest from reference TRBV9 and TRBJ1-1): DSGVTQTPKHLITATGQRVTLRCSPRSGDLSVYWYQQSLDQGLQFLIQYYNGEERAKGNILERFSAQQFPDLHSELNLSSLELGDSALYFCASSVDRMNTEAFFGQGTRLTVV.

The chain has TRBV19 and TRBJ1-5; D gene uncertain. Germline CDR1 is LNHDA and CDR2 is SQIVND (reference sequence). This CDR3 spans 13 amino acids. Trimming pared 3 bases from V and 2 bases from J, leaving 5 bases between. The CDR3 DNA reads as TGTGCCAGTAGTATGCTGGGCAATCAGCCCCAGCATTTT. Amino acids: CASSMLGNQPQHF.

This clone was detected once. Written as DNA, the CDR3 is TGTGCCAGCAGCTTGGGGGCCTACGAGCAGTACTTC. Translated, it gives CASSLGAYEQYF. The rearrangement uses TRBV5-6 and TRBJ2-7; D unclear. Trimming left V 0 bases short and J 2 bases short, with 3 bases between. This CDR3 region has 12 residues. Germline V gene sequence: CDR1 SGHDT, CDR2 YYEEEE. The whole variable domain, filled in from reference TRBV5-6 and TRBJ2-7, reads DAGVTQSPTHLIKTRGQQVTLRCSPKSGHDTVSWYQQALGQGPQFIFQYYEEEERQRGNFPDRFSGHQFPNYSSELNVNALLLGDSALYLCASSLGAYEQYFGPGTRLTVT.

This chain links TRBV30 with TRBJ2-5, with TRBD2 identical over 9 bases. Near its end, the DNA agrees better with TRBJ2-7, so the J call may be wrong. Germline V gives CDR1 GTSNPN, CDR2 SVGIG (reference sequence). CDR3 length equals 16 residues. The CDR3 sequence is CAWSPSGASGAYEQYF. The CDR3, as DNA: TGTGCCTGGAGCCCGTCTGGAGCTAGCGGGGCCTACGAGCAGTACTTC.

This chain connects TRBV5-1 to TRBJ2-6, with 8 bases lining up with TRBD2. V was pared by 3 bases and J by 2 bases, with 7 bases of the junction left unmatched. Per germline, CDR1 SGHRS and CDR2 YFSETQ. The CDR3 runs 17 residues. The CDR3 bases are TGCGCCAGCAGCTCAAACGGACTAGCCCCTGGGGCCAACGTCCTGACTTTC. Encoded protein: CASSSNGLAPGANVLTF.

In regard to this clone: Within the sample, other DNA sequences also encode this same CDR3. This rearrangement joins TRBV27 to TRBJ2-7; TRBD2 matches at 10 bases. This CDR3 spans 13 amino acids. J gave up 4 bases and V 3 bases, and 0 bases lay outside the gene matches. Germline assignment: CDR1 MNHEY and CDR2 SMNVEV (reference sequence). CDR3 bases: TGTGCCAGCAGTTTTAGCGGGGGGTACGAGCAGTACTTC. This encodes CASSFSGGYEQYF.

V and J are TRBV13 and TRBJ1-6; D gene ambiguous. The length of the CDR3 is 11 residues. Germline CDR1 PRHDT, CDR2 FYEKMQ (reference sequence). The V and J ends lost 8 bases and 1 base respectively, with 0 bases between them. The CDR3 sequence: CASSYNSPLHF. In nucleotides, the CDR3 is TGTGCCAGCTCCTATAATTCACCCCTCCACTTT.